The entry that follows covers one TCR beta chain sequence. Per the original data handling: Amplification of reference gene primers was used by the study to estimate nucleated cell counts. TCRdb's table, derived via immunoSEQ multiplex PCR, lists solely in-frame clones and lacks some. Clone size and the V and J calls come from that table; the DNA yielded D and trimming. The data hold roughly 41,000 clones, with around 90% observed a single time. This specimen comes from a study of blood T cell repertoires in COVID-19. Study at large: The United States, Italy and Spain were the sources of the acute and convalescent COVID-19 samples. The cDNA or gDNA used as material had been derived from T cells, B-cell-depleted T cells, or PBMCs.

J lost 9 bases, V lost 4 bases, and 5 bases had no gene match. This CDR3 has 13 residues. Germline CDR1 and CDR2: SGHTA and FQGTGA. The chain combines TRBV7-3 with TRBJ2-1; 8 bases agree with TRBD2. Sequenced input: peripheral blood. The clonotype originates from a human donor in a cohort sampled during active COVID-19. CDR3 DNA sequence: TGTGCCAGCAGCTCCACGAGCGGGAGTGAGCAGTTCTTC. Encoded protein: CASSSTSGSEQFF.